These 7 T cell receptor beta chains were all obtained from the same sample, sequenced in a study of blood T cells in healthy people across ages. Through a sample-barcoded 5' primer and a J-beta primer mix, a second PCR was run for about 6 to 11 cycles. TCRdb re-derived calls from the 5' RACE reads in MiXCR, one entry per CDR3 protein. The sample holds over 550,000 distinct CDR3 sequences, approximately 30% seen once. The sample was blood. The source of these receptors is a woman of 80 years or more in good health.

A remark on this clonotype: This may be a read error, as it is one base from a much larger clone. The chain couples TRBV6-5 to TRBJ1-2, with D possibly being TRBD1 (6 bases). The length of the CDR3 is 13 residues. Trimming took 6 bases from V and 3 from J, leaving 11 bases between them. Germline lookup yields CDR1 MNHEY and CDR2 SVGAGI. The DNA of the CDR3 is TGTGCCAGCAGGGGGGGGGCTTACTATGGCTACACCTTC. It codes for CASRGGAYYGYTF.

V usage is TRBV6-1 and J usage is TRBJ2-3, with D perhaps matching TRBD1 or TRBD2 (5 bases each). The CDR3 loop spans 16 amino acids. Between the trimmed V and J ends, which lost 6 bases and 1 base, there was a span of 17 bases. Per the germline V gene, CDR1 is MNHNS and CDR2 is SASEGT. In DNA form, the CDR3 reads TGTGCCAGCAGGAGGCGGCCTCAGGGAGGCACAGATACGCAGTATTTT. Translating gives CASRRRPQGGTDTQYF.

The CDR3 spells CASSKGLADKETQYF. Written as DNA, the CDR3 is TGCGCCAGCAGTAAAGGACTAGCGGATAAAGAGACCCAGTACTTC. V usage is TRBV5-1 and J usage is TRBJ2-5; 10 nucleotides line up with TRBD2. The V segment lost 5 bases and the J segment 3 bases; nucleotides outside the gene matches: 7. The CDR3 spans 15 residues. Germline V CDR1 and CDR2: SGHRS, YFSETQ.

This clonotype was seen at least ten times. This chain uses TRBV7-9 with TRBJ2-7; 7 bases match TRBD1. This CDR3 is built from 16 residues. Per the germline V gene, CDR1 is SEHNR and CDR2 is FQNEAQ (reference sequence). V dropped 3 bases and J dropped 3; count of bases not matched to a gene: 11. CDR3 DNA: TGTGCCAGCAGCTTTAGATTCCCCGGGACAGACTACGAGCAGTACTTC. Its protein product is CASSFRFPGTDYEQYF.

As for this clonotype: A much larger clone differs by one base, so this may be a read error. The chain has TRBV4-1 and TRBJ1-2; D is perhaps TRBD1 (5 bases). V lost 0 bases and J lost 5, with 10 bases in between. The CDR3 length is 14 residues. Germline CDR1 reads MGHRA; CDR2 reads YSYEKL. The DNA of the CDR3 is TGCGCCAGCAGCCAAGAGGAACAGGCGTATGGCTACACCTTC. As protein: CASSQEEQAYGYTF.

The chain is built from TRBV15 and TRBJ1-5; 10 bases are a match to TRBD1. The CDR3 is 16 residues long. CDR1 LNHNV and CDR2 YYDKDF come from the germline V gene (reference sequence). The V segment lost 3 bases and the J segment 5 bases; nucleotides outside the gene matches: 7. In DNA, the CDR3 is TGTGCCACCAGCAGGTCGACCGGGACAGGGGATCAGCCCCAGCATTTT. It specifies CATSRSTGTGDQPQHF.

The sample holds many counts of this clonotype. J is TRBJ2-1 and V is TRBV5-1, with a tentative D call TRBD2 (6 bases). The CDR3 runs to 13 residues. The V end was cut by 0 bases, the J end by 10 bases, with 11 bases between. CDR1 SGHRS and CDR2 YFSETQ come from the germline V gene. CDR3 in amino acids: CASSLEAGSEQFF. The CDR3 DNA reads TGCGCCAGCAGCTTGGAAGCGGGCAGCGAGCAGTTCTTC.